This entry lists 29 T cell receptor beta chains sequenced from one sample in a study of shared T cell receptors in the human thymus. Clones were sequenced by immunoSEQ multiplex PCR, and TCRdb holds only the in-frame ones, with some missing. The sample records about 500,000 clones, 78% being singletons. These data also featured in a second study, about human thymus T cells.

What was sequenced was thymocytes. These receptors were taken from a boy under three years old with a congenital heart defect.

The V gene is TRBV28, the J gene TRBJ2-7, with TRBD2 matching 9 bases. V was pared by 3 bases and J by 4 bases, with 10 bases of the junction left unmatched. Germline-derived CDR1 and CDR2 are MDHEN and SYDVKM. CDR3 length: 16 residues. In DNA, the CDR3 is TGTGCCAGCAGTTTGCGGCTAGCGGGGATACGGTACGAGCAGTACTTC. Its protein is CASSLRLAGIRYEQYF.

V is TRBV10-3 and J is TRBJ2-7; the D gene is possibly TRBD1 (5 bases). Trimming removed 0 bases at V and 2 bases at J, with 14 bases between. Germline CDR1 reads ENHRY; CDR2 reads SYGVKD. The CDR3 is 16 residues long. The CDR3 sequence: CAISESQGLTPYEQYF. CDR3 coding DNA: TGTGCCATCAGTGAGTCGCAGGGTCTTACACCCTACGAGCAGTACTTC.

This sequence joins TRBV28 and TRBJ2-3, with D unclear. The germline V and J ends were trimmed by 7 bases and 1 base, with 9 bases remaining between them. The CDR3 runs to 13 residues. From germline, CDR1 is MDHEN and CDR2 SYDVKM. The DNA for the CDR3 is TGTGCCAGCATCCCGGAGTGCACAGATACGCAGTATTTT. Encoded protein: CASIPECTDTQYF.

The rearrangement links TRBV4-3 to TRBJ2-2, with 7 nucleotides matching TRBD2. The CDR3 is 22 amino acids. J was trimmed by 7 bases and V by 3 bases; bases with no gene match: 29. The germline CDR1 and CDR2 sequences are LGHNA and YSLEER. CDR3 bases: TGCGCCAGCAGCCACAAGGGCGAATTCTCGAGTCTAGCGGACCCTGTAGGCGGGGAGCTGTTTTTT. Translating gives CASSHKGEFSSLADPVGGELFF.

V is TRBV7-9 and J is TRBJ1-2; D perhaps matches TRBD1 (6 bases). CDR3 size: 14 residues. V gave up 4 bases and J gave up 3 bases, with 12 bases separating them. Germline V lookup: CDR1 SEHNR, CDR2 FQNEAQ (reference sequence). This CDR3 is CASSSPGVDYGYTF. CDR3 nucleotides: TGTGCCAGCAGCTCCCCAGGGGTTGACTATGGCTACACCTTC.

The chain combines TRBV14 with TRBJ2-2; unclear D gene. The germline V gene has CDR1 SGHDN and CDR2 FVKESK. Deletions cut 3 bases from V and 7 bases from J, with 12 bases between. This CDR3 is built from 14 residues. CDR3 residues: CASSHPRRSGELFF. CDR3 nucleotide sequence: TGTGCCAGCAGCCACCCTAGGCGAAGCGGGGAGCTGTTTTTT.

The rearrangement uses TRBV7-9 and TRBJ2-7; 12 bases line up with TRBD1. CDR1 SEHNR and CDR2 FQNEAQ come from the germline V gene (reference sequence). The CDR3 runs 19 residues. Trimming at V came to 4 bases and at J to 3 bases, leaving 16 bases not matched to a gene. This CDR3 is CASSSARDRGHRANYEQYF. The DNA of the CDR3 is TGTGCCAGCAGCTCAGCCCGGGACAGGGGGCACAGGGCGAACTACGAGCAGTACTTC. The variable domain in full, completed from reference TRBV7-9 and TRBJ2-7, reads DTGVSQNPRHKITKRGQNVTFRCDPISEHNRLYWYRQTLGQGPEFLTYFQNEAQLEKSRLLSDRFSAERPKGSFSTLEIQRTEQGDSAMYLCASSSARDRGHRANYEQYFGPGTRLTVT.

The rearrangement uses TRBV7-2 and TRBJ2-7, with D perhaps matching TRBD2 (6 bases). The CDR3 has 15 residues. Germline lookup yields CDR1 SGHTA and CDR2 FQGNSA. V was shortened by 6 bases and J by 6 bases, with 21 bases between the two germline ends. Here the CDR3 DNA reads TGTGCCAGCAGGAACCCGGGGGACCGCGGGACCGAGCAGTACTTC. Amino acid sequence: CASRNPGDRGTEQYF.

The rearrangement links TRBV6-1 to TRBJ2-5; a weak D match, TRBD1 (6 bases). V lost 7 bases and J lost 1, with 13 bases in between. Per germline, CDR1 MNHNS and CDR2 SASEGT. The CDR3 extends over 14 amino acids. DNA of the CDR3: TGTGCCAGCACTTCGACAGGTCGCCAAGAGACCCAGTACTTC. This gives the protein CASTSTGRQETQYF.

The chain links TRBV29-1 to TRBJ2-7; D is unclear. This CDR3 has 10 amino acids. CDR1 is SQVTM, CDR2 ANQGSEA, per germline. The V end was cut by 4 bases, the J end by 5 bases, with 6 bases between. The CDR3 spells CSVGVDEQYF. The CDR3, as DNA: TGCAGCGTTGGAGTGGACGAGCAGTACTTC.

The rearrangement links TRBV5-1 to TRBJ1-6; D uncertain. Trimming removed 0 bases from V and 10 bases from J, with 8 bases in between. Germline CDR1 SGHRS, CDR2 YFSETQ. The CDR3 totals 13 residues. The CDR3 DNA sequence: TGCGCCAGCAGCTTGGTCCCCCTGTCACCCCTCCACTTT. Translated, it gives CASSLVPLSPLHF. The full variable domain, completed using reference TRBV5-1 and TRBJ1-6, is KAGVTQTPRYLIKTRGQQVTLSCSPISGHRSVSWYQQTPGQGLQFLFEYFSETQRNKGNFPGRFSGRQFSNSRSEMNVSTLELGDSALYLCASSLVPLSPLHFGNGTRLTVT.

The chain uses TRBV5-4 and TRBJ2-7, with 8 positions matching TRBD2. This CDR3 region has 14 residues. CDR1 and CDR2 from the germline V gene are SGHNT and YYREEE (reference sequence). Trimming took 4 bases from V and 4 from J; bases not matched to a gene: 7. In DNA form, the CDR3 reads TGTGCCAGCAGCAAGCGGGAGCCCACGTACGAGCAGTACTTC. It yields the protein CASSKREPTYEQYF.

In DNA form, the CDR3 reads TGCGCCAGCAGCCAGGGACTAGCGGGAGGTCCCCGGGAGACCCAGTACTTC. The encoded protein is CASSQGLAGGPRETQYF. The chain employs TRBV4-3 and TRBJ2-5; 15 bases align to TRBD2. Trimming took 3 bases from V and 5 from J; bases not matched to a gene: 7. From germline, CDR1 is LGHNA and CDR2 YSLEER. CDR3 length: 17 residues.

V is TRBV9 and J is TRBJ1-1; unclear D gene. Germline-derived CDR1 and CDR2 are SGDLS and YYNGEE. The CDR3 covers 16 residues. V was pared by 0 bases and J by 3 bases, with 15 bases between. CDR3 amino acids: CASSVVKGSGDTEAFF. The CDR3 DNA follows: TGTGCCAGCAGCGTAGTCAAAGGCAGTGGAGACACTGAAGCTTTCTTT.

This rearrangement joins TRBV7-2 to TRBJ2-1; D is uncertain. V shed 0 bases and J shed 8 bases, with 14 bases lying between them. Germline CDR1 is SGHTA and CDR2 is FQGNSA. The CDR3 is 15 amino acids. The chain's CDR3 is CASSLAGILRHEQFF. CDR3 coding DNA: TGTGCCAGCAGCTTAGCGGGCATTCTTCGCCATGAGCAGTTCTTC.

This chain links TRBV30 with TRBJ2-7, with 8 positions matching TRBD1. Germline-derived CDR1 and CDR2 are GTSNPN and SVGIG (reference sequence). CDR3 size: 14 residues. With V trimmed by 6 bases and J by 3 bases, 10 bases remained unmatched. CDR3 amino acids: CACAPGQGVYEQYF. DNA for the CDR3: TGTGCCTGTGCCCCTGGACAGGGTGTCTACGAGCAGTACTTC.

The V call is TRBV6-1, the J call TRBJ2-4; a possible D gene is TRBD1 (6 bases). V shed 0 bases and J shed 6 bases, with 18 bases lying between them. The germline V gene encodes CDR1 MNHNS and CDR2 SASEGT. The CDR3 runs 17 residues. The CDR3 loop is CASSEACKSYRANIQYF. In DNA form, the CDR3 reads TGTGCCAGCAGTGAAGCGTGCAAATCGTACAGGGCAAACATTCAGTACTTC.

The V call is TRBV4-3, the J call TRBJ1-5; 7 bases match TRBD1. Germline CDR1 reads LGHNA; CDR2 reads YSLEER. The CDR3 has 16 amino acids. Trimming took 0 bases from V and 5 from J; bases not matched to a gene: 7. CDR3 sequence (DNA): TGCGCCAGCAGCCAAGATGCGAGGGGGCCGGATCAGCCCCAGCATTTT. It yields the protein CASSQDARGPDQPQHF.

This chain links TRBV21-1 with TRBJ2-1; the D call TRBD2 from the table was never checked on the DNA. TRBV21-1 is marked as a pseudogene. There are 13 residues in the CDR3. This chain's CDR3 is CASSLFGGTEQFF. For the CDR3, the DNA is TGTGCCAGCAGCCTCTTCGGGGGTACTGAGCAGTTCTTC.

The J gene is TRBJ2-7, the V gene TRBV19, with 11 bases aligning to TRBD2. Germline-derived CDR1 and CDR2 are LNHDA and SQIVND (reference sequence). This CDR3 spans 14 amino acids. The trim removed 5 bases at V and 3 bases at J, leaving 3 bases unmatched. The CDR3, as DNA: TGTGCCAGTAGTCCCGGACTAGCGGGCTACGAGCAGTACTTC. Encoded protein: CASSPGLAGYEQYF.

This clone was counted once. The CDR3: CASSLAGPGGLALSSYNEQFF. The CDR3 bases are TGTGCCAGCAGCTTAGCGGGCCCTGGGGGACTAGCGCTTAGCTCCTACAATGAGCAGTTCTTC. This sequence joins TRBV7-2 and TRBJ2-1, with 10 nucleotides matching TRBD2. This CDR3 is built from 21 residues. With V trimmed by 0 bases and J by 0 bases, 14 bases remained unmatched. Germline V lookup: CDR1 SGHTA, CDR2 FQGNSA.

The CDR3 spells CASSSRTREGHSGGYTF. The CDR3 coding sequence is TGTGCCAGCAGCTCCCGCACTCGGGAAGGTCACTCCGGTGGCTACACCTTC. This chain uses TRBV13 with TRBJ1-2; D gene unclear. The CDR3 is 17 residues long. Trimming shortened V by 4 bases and J by 7 bases, and 25 bases separated the two germline ends. Germline V gives CDR1 PRHDT, CDR2 FYEKMQ (reference sequence).

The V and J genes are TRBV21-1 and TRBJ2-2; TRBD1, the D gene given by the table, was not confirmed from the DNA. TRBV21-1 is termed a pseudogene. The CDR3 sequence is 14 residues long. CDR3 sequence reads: CASSSRGLVGELFF. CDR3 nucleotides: TGTGCCAGCAGCAGCAGGGGGCTTGTCGGGGAGCTGTTTTTT.

CDR3 DNA: TGTGCCAGCAGTGAACCTCGCGACAGGGGCCACTCCTACGAGCAGTACTTC. Its translation is CASSEPRDRGHSYEQYF. The rearrangement links TRBV25-1 to TRBJ2-7; the match to TRBD1 covers 8 bases. Germline-derived CDR1 and CDR2 are MGHDK and SYGVNS. V lost 2 bases, J lost 0 bases, and 9 bases stayed unmatched. This CDR3 contains 17 residues.

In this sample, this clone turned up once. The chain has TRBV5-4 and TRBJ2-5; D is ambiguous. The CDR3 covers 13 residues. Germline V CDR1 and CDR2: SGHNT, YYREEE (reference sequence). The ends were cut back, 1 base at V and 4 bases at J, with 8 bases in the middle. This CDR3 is CASSLSTGETQYF. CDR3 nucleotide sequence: TGTGCCAGCAGCTTGAGTACGGGAGAGACCCAGTACTTC.

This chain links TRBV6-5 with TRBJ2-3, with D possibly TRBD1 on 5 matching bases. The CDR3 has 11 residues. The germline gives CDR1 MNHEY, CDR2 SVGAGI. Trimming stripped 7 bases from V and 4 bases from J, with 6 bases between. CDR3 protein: CASKGPDTQYF. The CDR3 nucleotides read TGTGCCAGCAAGGGGCCAGATACGCAGTATTTT.

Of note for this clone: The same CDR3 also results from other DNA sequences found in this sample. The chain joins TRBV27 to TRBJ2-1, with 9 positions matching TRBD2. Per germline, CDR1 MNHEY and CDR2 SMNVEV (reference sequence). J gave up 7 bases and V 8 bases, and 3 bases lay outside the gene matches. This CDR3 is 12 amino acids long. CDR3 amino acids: CASRLAGNEQFF. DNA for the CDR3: TGTGCCAGCCGGCTAGCGGGGAATGAGCAGTTCTTC.

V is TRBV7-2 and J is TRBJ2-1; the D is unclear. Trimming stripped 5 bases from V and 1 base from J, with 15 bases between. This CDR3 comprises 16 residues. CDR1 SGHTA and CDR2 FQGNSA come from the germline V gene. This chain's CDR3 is CASSHGWPSSYNEQFF. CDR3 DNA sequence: TGTGCCAGCAGCCATGGCTGGCCGTCTTCCTACAATGAGCAGTTCTTC.

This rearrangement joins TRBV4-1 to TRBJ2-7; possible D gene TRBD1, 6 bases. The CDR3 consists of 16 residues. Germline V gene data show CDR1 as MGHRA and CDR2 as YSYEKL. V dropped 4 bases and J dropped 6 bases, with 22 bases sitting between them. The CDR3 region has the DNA TGCGCCAGCAGCCCAGGACAGACGCTAATCTCTCTCGAGCAGTACTTC. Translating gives CASSPGQTLISLEQYF.